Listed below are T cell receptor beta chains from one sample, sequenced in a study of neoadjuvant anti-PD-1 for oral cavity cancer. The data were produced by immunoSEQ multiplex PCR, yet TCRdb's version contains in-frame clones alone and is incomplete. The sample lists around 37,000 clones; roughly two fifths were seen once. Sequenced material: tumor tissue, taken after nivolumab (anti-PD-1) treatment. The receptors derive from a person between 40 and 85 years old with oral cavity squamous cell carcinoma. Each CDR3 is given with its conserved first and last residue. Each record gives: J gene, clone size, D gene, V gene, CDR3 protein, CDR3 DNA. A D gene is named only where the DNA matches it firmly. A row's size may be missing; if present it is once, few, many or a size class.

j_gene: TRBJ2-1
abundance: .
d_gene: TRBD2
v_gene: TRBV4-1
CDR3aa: CASSRGSGGGYNEQFF
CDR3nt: TGCGCCAGCAGCCGAGGTAGCGGGGGGGGATACAATGAGCAGTTCTTC

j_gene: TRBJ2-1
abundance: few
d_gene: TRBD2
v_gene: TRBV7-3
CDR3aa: CASSHVAAGGNEQFF
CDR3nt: TGTGCCAGCAGCCACGTGGCAGCGGGGGGCAATGAGCAGTTCTTC

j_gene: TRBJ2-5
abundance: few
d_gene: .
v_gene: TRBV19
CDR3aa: CASSIGGETQYF
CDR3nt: TGTGCCAGTAGTATCGGTGGGGAGACCCAGTACTTC

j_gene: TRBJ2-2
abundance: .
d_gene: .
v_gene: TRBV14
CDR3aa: CASSTYSNTGELFF
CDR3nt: TGTGCCAGCAGCACTTACTCGAACACCGGGGAGCTGTTTTTT

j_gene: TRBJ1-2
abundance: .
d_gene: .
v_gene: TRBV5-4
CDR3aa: CASSLVGRDYGYTF
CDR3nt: TGTGCCAGCAGCTTGGTGGGCAGGGACTATGGCTACACCTTC

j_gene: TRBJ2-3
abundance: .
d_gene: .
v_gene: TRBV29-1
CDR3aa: CSVLDYLRTDTQYF
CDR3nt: TGCAGCGTTCTGGACTACCTTAGGACAGATACGCAGTATTTT

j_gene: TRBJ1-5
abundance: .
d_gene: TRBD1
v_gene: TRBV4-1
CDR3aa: CASSQETYTGDQPQHF
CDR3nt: TGCGCCAGCAGCCAAGAAACGTATACAGGGGATCAGCCCCAGCATTTT

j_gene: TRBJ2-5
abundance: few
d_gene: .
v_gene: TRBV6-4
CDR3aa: CASSDSRETQYF
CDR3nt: TGTGCCAGCAGTGACTCGAGAGAGACCCAGTACTTC

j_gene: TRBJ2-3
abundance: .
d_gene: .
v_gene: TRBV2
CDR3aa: CASKQGSTDTQYF
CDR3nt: TGTGCCAGCAAACAGGGTTCGACAGATACGCAGTATTTT

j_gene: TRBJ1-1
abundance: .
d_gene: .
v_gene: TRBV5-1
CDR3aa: CASSGTGKMNTEAFF
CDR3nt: TGCGCCAGCAGCGGGACGGGGAAGATGAACACTGAAGCTTTCTTT

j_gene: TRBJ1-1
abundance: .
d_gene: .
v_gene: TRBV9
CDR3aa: CASSPMVRDDTEAFF
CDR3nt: TGTGCCAGCAGCCCAATGGTTAGGGATGACACTGAAGCTTTCTTT

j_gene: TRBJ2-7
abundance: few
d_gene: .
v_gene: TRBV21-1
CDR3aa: CASSPPYEQYF
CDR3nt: TGTGCCAGCAGCCCTCCCTACGAGCAGTACTTC

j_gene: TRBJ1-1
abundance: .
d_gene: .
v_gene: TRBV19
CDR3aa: CASTRLGGGGTEAFF
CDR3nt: TGTGCCAGTACCCGACTAGGGGGTGGTGGGACTGAAGCTTTCTTT

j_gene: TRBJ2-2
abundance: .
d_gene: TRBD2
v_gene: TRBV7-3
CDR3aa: CASSAYRASGASTGELFF
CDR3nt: TGTGCCAGCAGCGCGTATCGGGCTAGCGGGGCCTCCACCGGGGAGCTGTTTTTT

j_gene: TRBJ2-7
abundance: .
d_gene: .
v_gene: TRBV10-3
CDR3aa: CAISESRTGFEQYF
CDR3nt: TGTGCCATCAGTGAGTCGCGGACGGGCTTCGAGCAGTACTTC

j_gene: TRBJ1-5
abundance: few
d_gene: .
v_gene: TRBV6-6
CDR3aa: CASRHRGQNQPQHF
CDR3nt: TGTGCCAGCAGGCACCGCGGACAGAATCAGCCCCAGCATTTT

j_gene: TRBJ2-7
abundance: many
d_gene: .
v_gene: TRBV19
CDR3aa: CASERGGGVGGEQYF
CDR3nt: TGTGCCAGTGAAAGGGGCGGGGGCGTTGGAGGAGAGCAGTACTTC

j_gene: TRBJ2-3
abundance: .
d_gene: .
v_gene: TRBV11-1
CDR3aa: CASTPSAGSVADTQYF
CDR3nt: TGTGCCAGCACCCCATCGGCGGGATCTGTTGCAGATACGCAGTATTTT

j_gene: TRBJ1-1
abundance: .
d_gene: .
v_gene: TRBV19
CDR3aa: CASSPLANTEAFF
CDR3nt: TGTGCCAGTAGTCCACTGGCCAACACTGAAGCTTTCTTT

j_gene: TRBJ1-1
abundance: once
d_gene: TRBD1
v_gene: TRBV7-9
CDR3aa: CASSRQGAGAFF
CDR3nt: TGTGCCAGCAGCCGACAGGGGGCAGGGGCTTTCTTT

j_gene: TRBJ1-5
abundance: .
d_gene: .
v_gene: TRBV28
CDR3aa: CASRPWTVLNSNQPQHF
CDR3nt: TGTGCCAGCCGTCCTTGGACAGTCCTTAATAGCAATCAGCCCCAGCATTTT

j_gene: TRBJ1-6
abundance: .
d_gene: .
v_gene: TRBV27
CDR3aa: CASSLGLGGSNSPLHF
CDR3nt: TGTGCCAGCAGTTTAGGCCTAGGCGGCTCGAATTCACCCCTCCACTTT

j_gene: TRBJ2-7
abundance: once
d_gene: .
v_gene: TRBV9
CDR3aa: CASSVSPDLGEQYF
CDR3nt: TGTGCCAGCAGCGTAAGCCCTGATTTGGGCGAGCAGTACTTC

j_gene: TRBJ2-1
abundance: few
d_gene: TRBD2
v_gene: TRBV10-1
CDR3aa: CASSALSGSNEQFF
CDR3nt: TGCGCCAGCAGCGCTCTTAGCGGGAGTAATGAGCAGTTCTTC

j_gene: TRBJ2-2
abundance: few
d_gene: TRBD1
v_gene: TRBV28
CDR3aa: CASSSPGTASNTGELFF
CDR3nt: TGTGCCAGCAGTAGTCCAGGGACAGCCTCGAACACCGGGGAGCTGTTTTTT

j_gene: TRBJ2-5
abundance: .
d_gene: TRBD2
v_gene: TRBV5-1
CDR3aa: CASSSMGLAGEETQYF
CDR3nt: TGCGCCAGCAGCTCAATGGGACTAGCGGGAGAAGAGACCCAGTACTTC

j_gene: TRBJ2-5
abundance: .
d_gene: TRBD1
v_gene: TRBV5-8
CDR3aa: CASSLALRGIEGETQYF
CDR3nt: TGTGCCAGCAGCTTGGCCCTCAGGGGGATTGAAGGGGAGACCCAGTACTTC

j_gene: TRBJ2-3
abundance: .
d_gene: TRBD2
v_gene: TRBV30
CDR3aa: CAGGKLAGDTQYF
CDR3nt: TGTGCCGGGGGGAAGCTAGCGGGAGATACGCAGTATTTT

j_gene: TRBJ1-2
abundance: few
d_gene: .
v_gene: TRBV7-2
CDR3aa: CASSNDSPLGQTF
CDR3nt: TGTGCCAGCAGCAACGACTCCCCTTTGGGACAAACCTTC

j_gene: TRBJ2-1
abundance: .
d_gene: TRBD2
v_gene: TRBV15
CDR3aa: CATSRLRLAGVGYNEQFF
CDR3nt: TGTGCCACCAGCAGACTGCGACTAGCGGGAGTGGGTTACAATGAGCAGTTCTTC

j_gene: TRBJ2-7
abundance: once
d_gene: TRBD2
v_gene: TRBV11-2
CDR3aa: CASSLGTSGVYEQYF
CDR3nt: TGTGCCAGCAGCTTAGGAACTAGCGGGGTCTACGAGCAGTACTTC

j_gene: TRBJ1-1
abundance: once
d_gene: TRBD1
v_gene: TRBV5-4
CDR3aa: CASSGPGQLNTEAFF
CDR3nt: TGTGCCAGCAGCGGCCCGGGACAGTTAAACACTGAAGCTTTCTTT

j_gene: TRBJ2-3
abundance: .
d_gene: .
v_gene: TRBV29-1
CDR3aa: CSTTGTATDTQYF
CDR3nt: TGCAGCACGACCGGGACGGCAACAGATACGCAGTATTTT

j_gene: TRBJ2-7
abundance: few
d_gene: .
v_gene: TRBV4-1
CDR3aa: CASSQVYGQIYEQYF
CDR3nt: TGCGCCAGCAGCCAAGTCTACGGACAGATCTACGAGCAGTACTTC

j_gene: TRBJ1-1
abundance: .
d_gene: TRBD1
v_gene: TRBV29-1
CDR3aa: CSVGQGPPNTEAFF
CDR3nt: TGCAGCGTGGGACAGGGGCCTCCCAACACTGAAGCTTTCTTT

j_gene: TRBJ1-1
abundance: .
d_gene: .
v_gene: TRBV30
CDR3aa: CAWRDMNTEAFF
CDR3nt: TGTGCCTGGAGGGACATGAACACTGAAGCTTTCTTT

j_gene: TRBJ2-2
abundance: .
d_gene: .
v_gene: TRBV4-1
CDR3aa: CASSQDKWLTGELFF
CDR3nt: TGCGCCAGCAGCCAAGACAAATGGCTCACCGGGGAGCTGTTTTTT

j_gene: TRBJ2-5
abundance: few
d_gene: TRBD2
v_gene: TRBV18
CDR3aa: CASSPQGLAGPETQYF
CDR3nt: TGTGCCAGCTCACCCCAGGGACTAGCGGGACCAGAGACCCAGTACTTC

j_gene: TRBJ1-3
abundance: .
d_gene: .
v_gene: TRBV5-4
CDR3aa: CASSLGDSSGNTIYF
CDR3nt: TGTGCCAGCAGCTTGGGCGATTCTTCTGGAAACACCATATATTTT

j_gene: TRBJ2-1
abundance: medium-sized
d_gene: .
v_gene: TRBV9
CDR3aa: CASSVGVANEQFF
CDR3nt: TGTGCCAGCAGCGTAGGGGTAGCAAACGAGCAGTTCTTC